This T cell receptor beta chain originates from a study of blood T cell repertoires in COVID-19. Study processing details: It was from reference gene primer amplification that nucleated cell counts were estimated. Clones were read by immunoSEQ multiplex PCR, and TCRdb kept only the in-frame ones, dropping some. V, J and clone size are taken as reported in that table, and D and trimming were inferred from the DNA itself. This table holds 220,000 or so clones, 82% found once. Recruited during active infection, patients (from Seattle) were subsequently followed longitudinally. Sequenced input: peripheral blood. The receptor's source is a woman aged 80 or older with COVID-19, enrolled during active disease.

CDR3 sequence: CASSYSRESSPLHF. DNA of the CDR3: TGTGCCAGCAGTTACTCGAGGGAATCTTCACCCCTCCACTTT. The chain couples TRBV6-5 to TRBJ1-6; D is unresolved. The V end was cut by 0 bases, the J end by 9 bases, with 9 bases between. From germline, CDR1 is MNHEY and CDR2 SVGAGI. The CDR3 sequence is 14 residues long.